This TCR beta chain was found in a study of regulatory and conventional T cells in RAG deficiency. The table came from immunoSEQ multiplex PCR; TCRdb's copy has only in-frame clones and leaves some out. The sample has tens of thousands of clones, around 89% seen once; the top ten hold approximately 5.4%. Between the trimmed V and J ends, which lost 8 bases and 2 bases, there was a span of 13 bases. Germline V gives CDR1 MNHEY, CDR2 SMNVEV (reference sequence). The CDR3 contains 13 residues. The same sample was also used in a study of regulatory T cells. From that paper: Primers: 52 TRBV forward and 13 TRBJ reverse.

The sequencing sample was made of CD8+ T cells sorted from blood. This receptor was obtained from a human donor in good health. V usage is TRBV27 and J usage is TRBJ2-7; D uncertain. The CDR3 coding sequence is TGTGCCAGCTCTTTGCGCGGAACCTACGAGCAGTACTTC. It encodes CASSLRGTYEQYF.